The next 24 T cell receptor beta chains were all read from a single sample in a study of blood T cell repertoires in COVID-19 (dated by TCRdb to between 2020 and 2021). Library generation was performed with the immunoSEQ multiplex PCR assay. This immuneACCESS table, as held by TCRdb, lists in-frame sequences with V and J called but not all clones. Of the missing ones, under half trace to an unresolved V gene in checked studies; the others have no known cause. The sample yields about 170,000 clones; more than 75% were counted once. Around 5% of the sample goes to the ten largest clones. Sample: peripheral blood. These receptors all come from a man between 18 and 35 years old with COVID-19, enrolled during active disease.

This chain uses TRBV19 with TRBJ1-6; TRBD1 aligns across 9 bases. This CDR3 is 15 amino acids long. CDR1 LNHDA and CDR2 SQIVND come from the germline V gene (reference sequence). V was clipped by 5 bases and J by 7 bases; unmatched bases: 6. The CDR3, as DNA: TGTGCCAGTAGTTTAACAGGGGGCAGGAATTCACCCCTCCACTTT. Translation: CASSLTGGRNSPLHF.

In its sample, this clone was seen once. This CDR3 is CASRAGGKYEQYF. The CDR3 bases are TGTGCCAGTAGAGCGGGAGGGAAGTACGAGCAGTACTTC. The chain employs TRBV11-2 and TRBJ2-7, with 10 bases lining up with TRBD2. The J segment lost 4 bases and the V segment lost 9 bases, leaving 6 bases of the junction unmatched. The CDR3 has 13 residues. Germline CDR1 and CDR2: SGHAT and FQNNGV.

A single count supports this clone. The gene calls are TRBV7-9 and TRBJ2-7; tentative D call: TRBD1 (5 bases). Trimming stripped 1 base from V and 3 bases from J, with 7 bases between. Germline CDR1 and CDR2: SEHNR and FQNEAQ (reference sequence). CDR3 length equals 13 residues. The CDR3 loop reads CASSLGTRYEQYF. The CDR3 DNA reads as TGTGCCAGCAGCTTAGGGACACGCTACGAGCAGTACTTC.

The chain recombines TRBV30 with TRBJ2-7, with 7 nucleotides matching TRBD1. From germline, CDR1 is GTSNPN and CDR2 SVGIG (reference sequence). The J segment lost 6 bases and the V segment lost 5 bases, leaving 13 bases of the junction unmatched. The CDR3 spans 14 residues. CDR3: CAWDKGQKVGEQYF. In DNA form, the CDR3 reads TGTGCCTGGGACAAGGGACAGAAAGTAGGCGAGCAGTACTTC.

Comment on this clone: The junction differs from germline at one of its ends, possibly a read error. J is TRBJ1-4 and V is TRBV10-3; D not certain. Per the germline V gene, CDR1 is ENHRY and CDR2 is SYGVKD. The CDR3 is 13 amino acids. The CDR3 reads CAIRSAKTEKLLF. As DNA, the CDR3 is TGTGCCATCAGGAGCGCAAAGACCGAAAAACTGCTTTTT.

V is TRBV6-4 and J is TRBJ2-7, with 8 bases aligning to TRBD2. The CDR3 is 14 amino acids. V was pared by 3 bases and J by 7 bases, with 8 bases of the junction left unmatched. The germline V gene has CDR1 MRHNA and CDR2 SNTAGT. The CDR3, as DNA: TGTGCCAGCAGTGAGCAAGCGGGAGTTGGGGAGCAGTACTTC. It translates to CASSEQAGVGEQYF.

The CDR3 spells CASSPQGAKNIQYF. In nucleotides, the CDR3 is TGTGCCAGCAGCCCACAGGGTGCCAAAAACATTCAGTACTTC. V is TRBV9 and J is TRBJ2-4, with D possibly TRBD1 on 6 matching bases. The germline V gene encodes CDR1 SGDLS and CDR2 YYNGEE. Trimming pared 4 bases from V and 1 base from J, leaving 9 bases between. CDR3 length: 14 amino acids.

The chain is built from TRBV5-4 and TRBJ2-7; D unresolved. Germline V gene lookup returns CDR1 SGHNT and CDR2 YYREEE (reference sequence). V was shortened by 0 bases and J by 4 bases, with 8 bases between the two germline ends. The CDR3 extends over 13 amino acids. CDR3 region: CASSLAPFYEQYF. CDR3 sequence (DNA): TGTGCCAGCAGCTTGGCCCCCTTTTACGAGCAGTACTTC.

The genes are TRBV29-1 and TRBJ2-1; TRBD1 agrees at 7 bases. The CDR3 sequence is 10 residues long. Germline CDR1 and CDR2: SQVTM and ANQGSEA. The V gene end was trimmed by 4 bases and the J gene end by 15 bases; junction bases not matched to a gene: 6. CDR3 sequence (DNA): TGCAGCGTTGTAGCTAGGGGGCCGTTCTTC. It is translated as CSVVARGPFF.

The CDR3 coding sequence is TGTGCCAGCAGCTTTAGGGACAGCTTCAATGAAAAACTGTTTTTT. Translating it yields CASSFRDSFNEKLFF. The chain is built from TRBV13 and TRBJ1-4; 7 nucleotides match TRBD1. The CDR3 is 15 residues long. Per the germline V gene, CDR1 is PRHDT and CDR2 is FYEKMQ (reference sequence). The V segment lost 3 bases and the J segment 5 bases; nucleotides outside the gene matches: 6. The whole variable domain, filled in from reference TRBV13 and TRBJ1-4, reads AAGVIQSPRHLIKEKRETATLKCYPIPRHDTVYWYQQGPGQDPQFLISFYEKMQSDKGSIPDRFSAQQFSDYHSELNMSSLELGDSALYFCASSFRDSFNEKLFFGSGTQLSVL.

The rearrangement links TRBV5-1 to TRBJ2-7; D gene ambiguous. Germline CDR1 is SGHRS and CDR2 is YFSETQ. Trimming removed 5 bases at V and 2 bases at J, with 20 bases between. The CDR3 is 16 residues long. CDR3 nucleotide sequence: TGCGCCAGCAGGCGCATGACTTCGGCCACCGCCTACGAGCAGTACTTC. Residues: CASRRMTSATAYEQYF.

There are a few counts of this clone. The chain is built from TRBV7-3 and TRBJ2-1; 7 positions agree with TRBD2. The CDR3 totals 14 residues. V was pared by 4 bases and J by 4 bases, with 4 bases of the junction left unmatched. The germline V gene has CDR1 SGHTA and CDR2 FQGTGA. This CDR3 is CASSSQAGYNEQFF. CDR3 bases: TGTGCCAGCAGCTCCCAAGCGGGATACAATGAGCAGTTCTTC. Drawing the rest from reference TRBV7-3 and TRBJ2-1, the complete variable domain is GAGVSQTPSNKVTEKGKYVELRCDPISGHTALYWYRQSLGQGPEFLIYFQGTGAADDSGLPNDRFFAVRPEGSVSTLKIQRTERGDSAVYLCASSSQAGYNEQFFGPGTRLTVL.

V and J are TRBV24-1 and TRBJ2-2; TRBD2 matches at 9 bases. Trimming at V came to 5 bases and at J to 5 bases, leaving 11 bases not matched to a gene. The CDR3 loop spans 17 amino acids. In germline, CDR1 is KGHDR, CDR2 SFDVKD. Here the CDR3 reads CATSGGSGRMGTGELFF. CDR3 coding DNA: TGTGCCACCAGTGGTGGTAGCGGGAGAATGGGGACCGGGGAGCTGTTTTTT.

As DNA, the CDR3 is TGTGCCTGGAGTGTACATAGTAGGGGGCCCAACTATGGCTACACCTTC. Protein product: CAWSVHSRGPNYGYTF. The V gene is TRBV30, the J gene TRBJ1-2; 7 bases align to TRBD1. Trimming removed 0 bases from V and 2 bases from J; junction bases left unmatched: 9. This CDR3 is 16 amino acids long. Per the germline V gene, CDR1 is GTSNPN and CDR2 is SVGIG (reference sequence).

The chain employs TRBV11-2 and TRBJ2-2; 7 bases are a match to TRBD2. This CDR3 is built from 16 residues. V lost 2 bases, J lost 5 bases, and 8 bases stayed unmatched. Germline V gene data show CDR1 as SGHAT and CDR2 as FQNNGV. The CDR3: CASSLIRGRMTGELFF. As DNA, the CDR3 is TGTGCCAGCAGCTTAATACGCGGGAGAATGACCGGGGAGCTGTTTTTT.

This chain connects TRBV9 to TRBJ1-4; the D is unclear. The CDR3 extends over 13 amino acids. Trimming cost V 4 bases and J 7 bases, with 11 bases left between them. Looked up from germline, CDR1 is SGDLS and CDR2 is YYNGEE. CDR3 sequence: CASSRVYGEKLFF. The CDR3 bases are TGTGCCAGCAGCCGCGTGTATGGTGAAAAACTGTTTTTT.

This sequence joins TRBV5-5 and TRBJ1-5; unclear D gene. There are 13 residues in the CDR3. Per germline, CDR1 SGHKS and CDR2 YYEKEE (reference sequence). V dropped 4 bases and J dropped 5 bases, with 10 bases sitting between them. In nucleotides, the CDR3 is TGTGCCAGCAGCCCGACCGGGGATCAGCCCCAGCATTTT. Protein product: CASSPTGDQPQHF.

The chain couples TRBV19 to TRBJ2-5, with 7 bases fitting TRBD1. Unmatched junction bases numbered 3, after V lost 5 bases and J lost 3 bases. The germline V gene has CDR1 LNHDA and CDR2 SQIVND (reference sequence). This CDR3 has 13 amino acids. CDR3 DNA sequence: TGTGCCAGTAGTCCCGGGACAGAAGAGACCCAGTACTTC. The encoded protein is CASSPGTEETQYF.

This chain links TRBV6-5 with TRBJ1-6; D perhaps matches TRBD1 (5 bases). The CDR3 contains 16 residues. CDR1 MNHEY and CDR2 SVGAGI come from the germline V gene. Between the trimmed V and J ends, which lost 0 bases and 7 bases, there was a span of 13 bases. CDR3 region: CASSYSIPGINSPLHF. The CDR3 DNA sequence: TGTGCCAGCAGTTACTCGATACCAGGGATCAATTCACCCCTCCACTTT.

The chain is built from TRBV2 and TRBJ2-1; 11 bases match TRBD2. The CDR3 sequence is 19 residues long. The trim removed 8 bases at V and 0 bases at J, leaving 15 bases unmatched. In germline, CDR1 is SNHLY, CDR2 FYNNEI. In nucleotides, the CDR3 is TGTGCCAGCGTGGCCTTGTTGCTAGCGGGAGGTTTCTCCTACAATGAGCAGTTCTTC. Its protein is CASVALLLAGGFSYNEQFF.

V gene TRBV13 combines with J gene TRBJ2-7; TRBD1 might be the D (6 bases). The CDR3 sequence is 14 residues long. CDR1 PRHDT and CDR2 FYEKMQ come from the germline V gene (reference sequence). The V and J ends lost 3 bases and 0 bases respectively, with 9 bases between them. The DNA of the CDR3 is TGTGCCAGCAGCTTTGGACAGCGCTCCTACGAGCAGTACTTC. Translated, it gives CASSFGQRSYEQYF. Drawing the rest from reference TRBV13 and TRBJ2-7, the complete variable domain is AAGVIQSPRHLIKEKRETATLKCYPIPRHDTVYWYQQGPGQDPQFLISFYEKMQSDKGSIPDRFSAQQFSDYHSELNMSSLELGDSALYFCASSFGQRSYEQYFGPGTRLTVT.

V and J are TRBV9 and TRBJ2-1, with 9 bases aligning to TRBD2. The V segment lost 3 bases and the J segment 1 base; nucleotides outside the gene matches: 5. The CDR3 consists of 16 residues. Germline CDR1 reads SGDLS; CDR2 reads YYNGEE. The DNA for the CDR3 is TGTGCCAGCAGCGGTAGCGGGAGAGGGTCCTACAATGAGCAGTTCTTC. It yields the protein CASSGSGRGSYNEQFF.

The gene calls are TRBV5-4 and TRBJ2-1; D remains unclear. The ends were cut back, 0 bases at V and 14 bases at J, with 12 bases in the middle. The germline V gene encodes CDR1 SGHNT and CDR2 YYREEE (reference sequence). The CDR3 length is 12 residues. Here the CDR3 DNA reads TGTGCCAGCAGCTTGGGGCTGGCTGAAAAGTTCTTC. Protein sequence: CASSLGLAEKFF.

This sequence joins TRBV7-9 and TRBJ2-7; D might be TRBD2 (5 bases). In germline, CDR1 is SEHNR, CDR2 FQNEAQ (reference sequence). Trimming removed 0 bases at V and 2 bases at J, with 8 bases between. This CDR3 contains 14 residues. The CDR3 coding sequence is TGTGCCAGCAGCTTAGCGGGAGAACCCTACGAGCAGTACTTC. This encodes CASSLAGEPYEQYF. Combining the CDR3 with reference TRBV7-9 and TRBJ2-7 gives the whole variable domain DTGVSQNPRHKITKRGQNVTFRCDPISEHNRLYWYRQTLGQGPEFLTYFQNEAQLEKSRLLSDRFSAERPKGSFSTLEIQRTEQGDSAMYLCASSLAGEPYEQYFGPGTRLTVT.